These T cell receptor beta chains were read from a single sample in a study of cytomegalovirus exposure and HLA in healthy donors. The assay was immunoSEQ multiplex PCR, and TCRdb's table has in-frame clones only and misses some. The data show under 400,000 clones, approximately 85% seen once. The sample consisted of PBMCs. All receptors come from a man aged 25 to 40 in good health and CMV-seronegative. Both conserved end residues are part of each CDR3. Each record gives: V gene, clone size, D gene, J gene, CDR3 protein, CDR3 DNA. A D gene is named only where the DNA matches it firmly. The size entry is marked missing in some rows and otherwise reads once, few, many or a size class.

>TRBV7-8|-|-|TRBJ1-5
CASSLRTGQRSQPQHF
TGTGCCAGCAGCTTAAGAACAGGGCAGCGTAGTCAGCCCCAGCATTTT
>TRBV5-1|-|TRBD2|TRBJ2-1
CASSLVSSGEVLEQFF
TGCGCCAGCAGCTTGGTGTCTAGCGGGGAGGTCTTGGAGCAGTTCTTC
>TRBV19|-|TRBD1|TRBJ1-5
CASREGQGAGNQPQHF
TGTGCCAGTAGAGAGGGACAGGGGGCAGGCAATCAGCCCCAGCATTTT
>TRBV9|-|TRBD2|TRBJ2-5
CASSVGGLAGAKETQYF
TGTGCCAGCAGCGTAGGAGGACTAGCGGGGGCCAAAGAGACCCAGTACTTC
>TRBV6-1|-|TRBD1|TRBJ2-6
CASSEVAGGTGANVLTF
TGTGCCAGCAGTGAAGTGGCAGGGGGAACTGGGGCCAACGTCCTGACTTTC
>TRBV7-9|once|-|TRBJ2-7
CASSETGGSYEQYF
TGTGCCAGCAGCGAGACAGGCGGGTCCTACGAGCAGTACTTC
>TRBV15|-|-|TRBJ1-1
CATSRYEGDTEAFF
TGTGCCACCAGCAGATATGAAGGAGACACTGAAGCTTTCTTT
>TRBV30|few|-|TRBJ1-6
CAWSGHSPRSTSSYNSPLHF
TGTGCCTGGAGTGGACATAGTCCCAGGTCCACGAGCTCCTATAATTCACCCCTCCACTTT
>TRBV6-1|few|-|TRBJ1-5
CASLPGRNQPQHF
TGTGCCAGCCTCCCCGGGAGGAATCAGCCCCAGCATTTT
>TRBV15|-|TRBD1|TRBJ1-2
CATSRAGQGDGGYTF
TGTGCCACCAGCAGAGCAGGACAGGGGGACGGTGGCTACACCTTC
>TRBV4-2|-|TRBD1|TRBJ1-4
CASSQDRGGDRAANEKLFF
TGTGCCAGCAGCCAAGATAGGGGAGGGGACAGGGCAGCTAATGAAAAACTGTTTTTT
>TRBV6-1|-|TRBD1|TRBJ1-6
CASGRTGGFNSPLHF
TGTGCCAGCGGTAGGACAGGGGGTTTTAATTCACCCCTCCACTTT
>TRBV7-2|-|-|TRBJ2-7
CASSSYGQGLEQYF
TGTGCCAGCAGCTCCTATGGGCAGGGACTCGAGCAGTACTTC
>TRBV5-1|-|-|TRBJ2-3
CASSLVARTSTDTQYF
TGCGCCAGCAGCTTGGTTGCCCGAACTAGCACAGATACGCAGTATTTT
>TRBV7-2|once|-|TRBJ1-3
CASSLQRGNTIYF
TGTGCCAGCAGCTTACAGCGGGGGAACACCATATATTTT
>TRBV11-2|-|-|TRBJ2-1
CASSFLDEQFF
TGTGCCAGCAGCTTCTTAGATGAGCAGTTCTTC
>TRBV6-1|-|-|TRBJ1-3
CASSEALRSSGNTIYF
TGTGCCAGCAGTGAAGCGCTGAGGAGCTCTGGAAACACCATATATTTT
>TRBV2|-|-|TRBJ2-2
CASRRGLTGELFF
TGTGCCAGCAGGCGGGGGCTTACCGGGGAGCTGTTTTTT
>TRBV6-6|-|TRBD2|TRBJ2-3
CASRSSGGGSTDTQYF
TGTGCCAGCAGGTCTAGCGGGGGGGGTAGCACAGATACGCAGTATTTT
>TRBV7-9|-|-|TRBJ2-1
CASSLGDRDNEQFF
TGTGCCAGCAGCTTAGGCGACAGAGACAATGAGCAGTTCTTC
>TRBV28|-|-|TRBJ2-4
CASSPTSDRKNIQYF
TGTGCCAGCAGTCCCACCTCGGACAGAAAAAACATTCAGTACTTC
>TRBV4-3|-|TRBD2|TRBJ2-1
CASSQDEVAGPYNEQFF
TGCGCCAGCAGCCAAGATGAGGTAGCGGGGCCTTACAATGAGCAGTTCTTC
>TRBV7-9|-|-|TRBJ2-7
CASSLARGQGRRYEQYF
TGTGCCAGCAGCTTGGCGCGCGGACAAGGCCGAAGGTACGAGCAGTACTTC
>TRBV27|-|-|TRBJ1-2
CASSLAEDLFYGYTF
TGTGCCAGCAGTTTAGCGGAGGACCTCTTCTATGGCTACACCTTC
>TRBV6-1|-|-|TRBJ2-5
CASSSRGFGTQYF
TGTGCCAGCAGTTCCAGGGGATTTGGGACCCAGTACTTC
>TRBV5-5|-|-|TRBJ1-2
CASSGRTGNYGYTF
TGTGCCAGCAGCGGACGGACGGGAAACTATGGCTACACCTTC
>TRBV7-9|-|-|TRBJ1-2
CASSSPTTWGYTF
TGTGCCAGCAGCTCCCCGACTACTTGGGGCTACACCTTC
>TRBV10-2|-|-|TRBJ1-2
CASSKGPYYGYTF
TGCGCCAGCAGTAAGGGGCCCTACTATGGCTACACCTTC
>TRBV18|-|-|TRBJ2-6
CASSQRDLSSGANVLTF
TGTGCCAGCTCCCAGCGAGACTTAAGCTCTGGGGCCAACGTCCTGACTTTC
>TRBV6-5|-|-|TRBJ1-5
CASSYKGMGNQPQHF
TGTGCCAGCAGTTACAAGGGGATGGGCAATCAGCCCCAGCATTTT
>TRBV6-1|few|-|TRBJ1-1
CASSEALIHTEAFF
TGTGCCAGCAGTGAAGCGTTAATCCACACTGAAGCTTTCTTT